This entry is about one T cell receptor (beta chain). A much more abundant neighbour one base away suggests this may be a read error. The data stem from a study of regulatory T cells in long-lasting Graves disease. Combining iRepertoire HTBI primers with Arm-PCR of CDR3 regions, the authors built TCR beta libraries. Per the original data handling: Identification across samples found more than 55 TRBV and around 15 TRBJ segments. TCRdb analysed the multiplex PCR reads with MiXCR anew, one entry per CDR3 protein. None of the V and J calls come from the authors' own analysis; TCRdb made them. This sample has some 220,000 distinct CDR3 sequences, with around a fifth found just once. Time point in this sample: newly diagnosed GD, antithyroid drugs for less than 3 months. Extracted PBMC RNA gave rise to the TCR library. Germline CDR1 is GTSNPN and CDR2 is SVGIG (reference sequence). The CDR3 covers 12 residues.

The same sample was also studied in work on T cells in Graves' hyperthyroidism and ophthalmopathy. Turning to that study: Those patients with uncontrolled infection, other autoimmune disease, pregnancy or lactation were excluded.

The sequenced sample was peripheral blood mononuclear cells (PBMCs), obtained at new diagnosis, from a patient treated with antithyroid drugs. This clonotype was obtained from a woman in her thirties with Graves disease. The chain joins TRBV30 to TRBJ2-7; TRBD1 might be the D (6 bases). CDR3 in amino acids: CVWSREGDEQYF. The CDR3 nucleotides read TGTGTCTGGAGTCGCGAGGGGGACGAGCAGTACTTC.